Sequencing of this T cell receptor beta chain was carried out in a study of tumor-infiltrating lymphocytes in primary liver carcinoma. V was cut by 2 bases and J by 2 bases, with 21 bases left in between. The V gene's germline CDR1 is MNHGY and CDR2 SAAAGT. The CDR3 consists of 18 residues. Extraction of RNA together with DNA used roughly 20-33 mg of unsorted bulk tissue. Starting from 500 ng of total RNA, TCR beta cDNA was produced with a primer in the constant region. Researchers made the TCR beta libraries by running three nested multiplex PCR rounds with slightly modified ARM-PCR. Each of the first two PCR rounds ran approximately 11 cycles with TRBV1-TRBV30 forward and C-beta reverse primers. MiXCR, run by TCRdb on the multiplex PCR reads, gives a single entry per CDR3 protein. The sample lists 100,000 or so distinct CDR3 sequences; around 80% were seen once.

Sequencing input: liver tumor tissue from sampling region 3. The subset denotes: tumor region T3, left-lateral pole. This clonotype originated in a man in his forties or fifties with primary liver carcinoma and hepatitis B virus infection. The rearrangement joins TRBV6-8 to TRBJ1-2, with D possibly TRBD1 on 6 matching bases. CDR3 sequence reads: CASSYPANAYRVNYGYTF. In nucleotides, the CDR3 is TGTGCCAGCAGTTACCCGGCGAATGCGTACAGGGTGAACTATGGCTACACCTTC.